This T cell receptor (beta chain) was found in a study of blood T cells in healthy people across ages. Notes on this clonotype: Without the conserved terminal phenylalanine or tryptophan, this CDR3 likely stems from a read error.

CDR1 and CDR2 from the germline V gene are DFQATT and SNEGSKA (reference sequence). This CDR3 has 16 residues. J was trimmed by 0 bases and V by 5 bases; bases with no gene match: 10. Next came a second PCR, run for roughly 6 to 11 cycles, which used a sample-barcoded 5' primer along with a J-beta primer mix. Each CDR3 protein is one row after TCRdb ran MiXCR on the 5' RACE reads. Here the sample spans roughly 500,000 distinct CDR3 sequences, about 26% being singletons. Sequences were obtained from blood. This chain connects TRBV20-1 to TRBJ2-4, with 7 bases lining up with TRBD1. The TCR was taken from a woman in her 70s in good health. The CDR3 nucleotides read TGCAGTGCTGGTAACCCGGGACAGCTAGCCAAAAACATTCAGTACCTC. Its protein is CSAGNPGQLAKNIQYL.